This is a list of T cell receptor beta chains from one sample in a study of blood T cell repertoires in COVID-19. Some clones are missing from TCRdb's copy, which holds only in-frame ones; the method was immunoSEQ multiplex PCR. This sample has 200,000 to 300,000 clones, with about four fifths found just once. The sequenced sample was peripheral blood. These receptors originate from a young man who had recovered from COVID-19. CDR3s include the opening cysteine and the closing phenylalanine or tryptophan. A D gene is named only where the DNA matches it firmly. Clone size is given for some rows only: seen once, a few or many times, or a class if the clone is expanded.

V gene: TRBV3-1/TRBV3-2; J gene: TRBJ2-2; clone size: -; D gene: TRBD2; CDR3 protein: CASSPALAGGRTGELFF; CDR3 DNA: TGTGCCAGCAGCCCGGCACTAGCGGGGGGGCGCACCGGGGAGCTGTTTTTT
V gene: TRBV28; J gene: TRBJ2-3; clone size: -; D gene: TRBD2; CDR3 protein: CASSLRGVGVTQYF; CDR3 DNA: TGTGCCAGCAGTTTACGGGGGGTTGGGGTAACGCAGTATTTT
V gene: TRBV14; J gene: TRBJ2-7; clone size: -; D gene: -; CDR3 protein: CASSQLAGRGEQYF; CDR3 DNA: TGTGCCAGCAGCCAATTGGCTGGTCGGGGCGAGCAGTACTTC
V gene: TRBV7-8; J gene: TRBJ1-2; clone size: -; D gene: TRBD1; CDR3 protein: CASSTQQGSSGYTF; CDR3 DNA: TGTGCCAGCAGCACACAACAGGGGAGTTCTGGCTACACCTTC
V gene: TRBV9; J gene: TRBJ2-2; clone size: -; D gene: -; CDR3 protein: CASSVTTGELFF; CDR3 DNA: TGTGCCAGCAGCGTCACAACCGGGGAGCTGTTTTTT
V gene: TRBV5-1; J gene: TRBJ1-2; clone size: -; D gene: -; CDR3 protein: CASRRSGGDGYTF; CDR3 DNA: TGCGCCAGCAGAAGGAGCGGAGGGGATGGCTACACCTTC
V gene: TRBV29-1; J gene: TRBJ1-2; clone size: once; D gene: -; CDR3 protein: CSVEGEHGYTF; CDR3 DNA: TGCAGCGTTGAAGGAGAGCATGGCTACACCTTC
V gene: TRBV7-8; J gene: TRBJ2-7; clone size: -; D gene: -; CDR3 protein: CASSLGSFSYEQYF; CDR3 DNA: TGTGCCAGCAGCTTAGGTTCTTTCTCCTACGAGCAGTACTTC
V gene: TRBV27; J gene: TRBJ1-1; clone size: -; D gene: TRBD1; CDR3 protein: CASSSDRENTEAFF; CDR3 DNA: TGTGCCAGCAGTTCCGACAGGGAGAACACTGAAGCTTTCTTT
V gene: TRBV28; J gene: TRBJ2-7; clone size: -; D gene: -; CDR3 protein: CASQGMGSSYEQYF; CDR3 DNA: TGTGCCAGTCAGGGGATGGGGTCCTCCTACGAGCAGTACTTC
V gene: TRBV3-1/TRBV3-2; J gene: TRBJ2-1; clone size: -; D gene: TRBD2; CDR3 protein: CASSPSGLGISNEQFF; CDR3 DNA: TGTGCCAGCAGCCCGTCGGGACTAGGTATTTCAAATGAGCAGTTCTTC
V gene: TRBV14; J gene: TRBJ1-4; clone size: -; D gene: -; CDR3 protein: CASSPGVTEKLFF; CDR3 DNA: TGTGCCAGCAGCCCAGGGGTTACTGAGAAACTGTTTTTT
V gene: TRBV6-5; J gene: TRBJ2-1; clone size: -; D gene: TRBD2; CDR3 protein: CASSYSGGANEQFF; CDR3 DNA: TGTGCCAGCAGTTATAGCGGGGGGGCAAACGAGCAGTTCTTC
V gene: TRBV2; J gene: TRBJ1-3; clone size: -; D gene: TRBD1; CDR3 protein: CASSGQGFGNTIYF; CDR3 DNA: TGTGCCAGCAGTGGACAGGGGTTTGGAAACACCATATATTTT